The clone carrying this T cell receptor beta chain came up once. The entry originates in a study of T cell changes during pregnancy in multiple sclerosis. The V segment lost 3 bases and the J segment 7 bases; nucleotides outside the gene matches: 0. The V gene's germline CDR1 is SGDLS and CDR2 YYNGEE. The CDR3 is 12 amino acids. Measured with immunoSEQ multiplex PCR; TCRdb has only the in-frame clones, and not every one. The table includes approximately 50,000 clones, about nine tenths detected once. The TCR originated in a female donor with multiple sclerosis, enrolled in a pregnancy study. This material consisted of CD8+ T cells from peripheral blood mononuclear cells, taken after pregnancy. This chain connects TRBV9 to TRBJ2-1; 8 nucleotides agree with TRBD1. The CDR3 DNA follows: TGTGCCAGCAGCGGGACAGGGAATGAGCAGTTCTTC. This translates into CASSGTGNEQFF. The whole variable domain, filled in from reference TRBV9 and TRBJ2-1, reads DSGVTQTPKHLITATGQRVTLRCSPRSGDLSVYWYQQSLDQGLQFLIQYYNGEERAKGNILERFSAQQFPDLHSELNLSSLELGDSALYFCASSGTGNEQFFGPGTRLTVL.